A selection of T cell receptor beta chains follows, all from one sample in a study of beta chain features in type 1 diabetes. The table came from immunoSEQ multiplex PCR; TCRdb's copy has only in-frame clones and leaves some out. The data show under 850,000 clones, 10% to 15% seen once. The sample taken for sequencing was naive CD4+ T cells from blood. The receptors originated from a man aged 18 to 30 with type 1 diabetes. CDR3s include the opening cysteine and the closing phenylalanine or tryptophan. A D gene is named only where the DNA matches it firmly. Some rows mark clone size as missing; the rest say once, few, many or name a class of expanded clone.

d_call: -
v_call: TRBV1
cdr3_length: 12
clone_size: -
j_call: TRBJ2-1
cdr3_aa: CTSRDGGDEQFF
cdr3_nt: TGCACCAGCAGAGATGGTGGTGATGAGCAGTTCTTC

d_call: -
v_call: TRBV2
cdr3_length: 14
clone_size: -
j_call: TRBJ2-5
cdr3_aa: CASSERLGVETQYF
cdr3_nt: TGTGCCAGCAGTGAACGATTGGGGGTAGAGACCCAGTACTTC

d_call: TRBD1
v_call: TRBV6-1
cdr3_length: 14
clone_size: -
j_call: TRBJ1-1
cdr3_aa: CASSGGQGSTEAFF
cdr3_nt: TGTGCCAGCAGTGGGGGACAGGGGAGCACTGAAGCTTTCTTT

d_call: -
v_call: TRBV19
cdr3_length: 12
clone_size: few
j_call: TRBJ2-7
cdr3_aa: CASSISGREQYF
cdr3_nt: TGTGCCAGTAGTATATCTGGGAGAGAGCAGTACTTC

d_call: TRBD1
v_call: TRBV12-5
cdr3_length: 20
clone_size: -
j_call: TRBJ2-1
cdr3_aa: CASGLAPGTGEGLVGNEQFF
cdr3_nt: TGTGCTAGTGGTTTGGCCCCCGGGACAGGGGAGGGTCTGGTGGGGAATGAGCAGTTCTTC

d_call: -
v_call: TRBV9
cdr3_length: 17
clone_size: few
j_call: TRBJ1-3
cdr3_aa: CASSVEAGTWAGNTIYF
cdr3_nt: TGTGCCAGCAGCGTAGAAGCCGGGACTTGGGCTGGAAACACCATATATTTT

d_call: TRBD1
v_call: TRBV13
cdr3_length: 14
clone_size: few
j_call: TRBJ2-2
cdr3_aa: CASSLQGAAGELFF
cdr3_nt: TGTGCCAGCAGCTTACAGGGGGCCGCCGGGGAGCTGTTTTTT

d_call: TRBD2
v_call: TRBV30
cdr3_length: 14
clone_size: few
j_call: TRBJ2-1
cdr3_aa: CAWSGGLAGNEQFF
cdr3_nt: TGTGCCTGGAGCGGGGGACTAGCGGGCAATGAGCAGTTCTTC

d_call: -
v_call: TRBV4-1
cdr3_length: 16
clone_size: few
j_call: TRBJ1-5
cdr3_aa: CASSQWGPISNQPQHF
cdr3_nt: TGCGCCAGCAGCCAATGGGGACCGATTAGCAATCAGCCCCAGCATTTT

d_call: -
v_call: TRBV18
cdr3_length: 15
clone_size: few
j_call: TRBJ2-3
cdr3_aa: CASSPSLGFTDTQYF
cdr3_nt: TGTGCCAGCTCACCAAGTTTAGGCTTCACAGATACGCAGTATTTT

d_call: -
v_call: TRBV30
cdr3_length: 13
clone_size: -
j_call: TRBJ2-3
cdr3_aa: CAWSRDSTDTQYF
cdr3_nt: TGTGCCTGGAGTAGGGACAGCACAGATACGCAGTATTTT

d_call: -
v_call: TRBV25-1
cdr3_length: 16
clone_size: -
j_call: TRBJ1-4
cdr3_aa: CASSELVSTGNEKLFF
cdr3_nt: TGTGCCAGCAGTGAATTGGTTTCAACCGGGAATGAAAAACTGTTTTTT

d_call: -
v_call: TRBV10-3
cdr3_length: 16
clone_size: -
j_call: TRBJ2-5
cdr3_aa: CAISESVGGPTETQYF
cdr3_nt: TGTGCCATCAGTGAGTCGGTCGGGGGGCCGACGGAGACCCAGTACTTC

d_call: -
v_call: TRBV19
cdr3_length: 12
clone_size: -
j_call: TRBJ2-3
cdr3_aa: CASSSRLDTQYF
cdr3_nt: TGTGCCAGTAGTTCGAGATTAGATACGCAGTATTTT

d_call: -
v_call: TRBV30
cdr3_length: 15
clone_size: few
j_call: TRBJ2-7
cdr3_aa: CAWSGNSRSSYEQYF
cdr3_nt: TGTGCCTGGAGTGGTAATTCAAGAAGCTCCTACGAGCAGTACTTC

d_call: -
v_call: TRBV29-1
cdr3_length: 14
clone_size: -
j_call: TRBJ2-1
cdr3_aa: CSVGRGYSYNEQFF
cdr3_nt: TGCAGCGTTGGGAGGGGGTACTCCTACAATGAGCAGTTCTTC

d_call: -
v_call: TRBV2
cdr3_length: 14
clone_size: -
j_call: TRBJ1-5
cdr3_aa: CASSRETRNQPQHF
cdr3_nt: TGTGCCAGCAGTAGGGAGACTCGCAATCAGCCCCAGCATTTT

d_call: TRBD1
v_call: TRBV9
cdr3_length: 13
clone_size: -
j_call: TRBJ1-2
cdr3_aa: CASSAGGHYGYTF
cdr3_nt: TGTGCCAGCAGCGCAGGGGGCCACTATGGCTACACCTTC

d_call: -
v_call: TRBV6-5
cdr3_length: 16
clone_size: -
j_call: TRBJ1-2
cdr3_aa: CASSYLSGQLNYGYTF
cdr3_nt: TGTGCCAGCAGTTACCTCTCGGGACAACTTAACTATGGCTACACCTTC

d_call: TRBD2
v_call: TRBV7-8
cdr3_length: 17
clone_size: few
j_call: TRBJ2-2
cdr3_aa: CASSGGLAGGYGGELFF
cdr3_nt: TGTGCCAGCAGCGGAGGGCTAGCGGGAGGGTATGGCGGGGAGCTGTTTTTT

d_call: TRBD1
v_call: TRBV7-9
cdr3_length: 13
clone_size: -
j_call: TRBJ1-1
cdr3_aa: CASRLDRGPEAFF
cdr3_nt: TGTGCCAGCAGGTTGGACAGGGGGCCTGAAGCTTTCTTT

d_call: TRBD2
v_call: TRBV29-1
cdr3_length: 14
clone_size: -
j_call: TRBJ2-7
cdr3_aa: CSVEYRGGSYEQYF
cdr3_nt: TGCAGCGTTGAATACCGCGGGGGCTCCTACGAGCAGTACTTC

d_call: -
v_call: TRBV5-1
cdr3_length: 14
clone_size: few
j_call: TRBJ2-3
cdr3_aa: CASSLSLGTDTQYF
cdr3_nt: TGCGCCAGCAGCCTATCACTTGGCACAGATACGCAGTATTTT

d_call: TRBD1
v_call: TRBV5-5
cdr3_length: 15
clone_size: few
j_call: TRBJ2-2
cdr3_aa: CASSPLDRVTGELFF
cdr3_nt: TGTGCCAGCAGCCCTCTGGACAGGGTCACCGGGGAGCTGTTTTTT

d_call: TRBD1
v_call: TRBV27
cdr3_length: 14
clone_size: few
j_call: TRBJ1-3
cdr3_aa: CASREGAGGNTIYF
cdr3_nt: TGTGCCAGCAGGGAGGGGGCTGGTGGAAACACCATATATTTT

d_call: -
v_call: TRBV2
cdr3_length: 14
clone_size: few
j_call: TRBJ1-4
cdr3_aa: CASSEAQGSEKLFF
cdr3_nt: TGTGCCAGCAGTGAAGCGCAGGGTAGTGAAAAACTGTTTTTT

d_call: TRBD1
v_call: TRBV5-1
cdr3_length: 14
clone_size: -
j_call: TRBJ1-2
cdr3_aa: CASSVTGEYYGYTF
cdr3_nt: TGCGCCAGCAGCGTGACAGGGGAATACTATGGCTACACCTTC

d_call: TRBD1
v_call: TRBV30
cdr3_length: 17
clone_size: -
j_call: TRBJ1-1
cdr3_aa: CAWILQGARAQNTEAFF
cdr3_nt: TGTGCCTGGATCCTACAGGGGGCGAGGGCTCAGAACACTGAAGCTTTCTTT

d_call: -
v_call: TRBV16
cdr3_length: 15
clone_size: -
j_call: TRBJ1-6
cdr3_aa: CASSQSDGLNSPLHF
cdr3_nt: TGTGCCAGCAGCCAATCGGACGGCCTCAATTCACCCCTCCACTTT

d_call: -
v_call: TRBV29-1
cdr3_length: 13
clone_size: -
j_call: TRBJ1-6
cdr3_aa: CSVAAGDNSPLHF
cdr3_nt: TGCAGCGTTGCGGCAGGGGATAATTCACCCCTCCACTTT

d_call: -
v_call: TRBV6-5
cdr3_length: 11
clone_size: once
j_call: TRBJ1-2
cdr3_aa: CAEGYHLGYTF
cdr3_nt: TGTGCCGAGGGCTACCACCTCGGCTACACCTTC

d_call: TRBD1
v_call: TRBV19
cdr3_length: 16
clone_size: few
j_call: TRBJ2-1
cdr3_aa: CASSIQGEFPYNEQFF
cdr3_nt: TGTGCCAGTAGTATCCAGGGGGAATTCCCCTACAATGAGCAGTTCTTC

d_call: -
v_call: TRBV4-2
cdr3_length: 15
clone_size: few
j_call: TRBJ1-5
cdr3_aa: CASSQVSPENQPQHF
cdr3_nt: TGTGCCAGCAGCCAAGTAAGCCCCGAGAATCAGCCCCAGCATTTT

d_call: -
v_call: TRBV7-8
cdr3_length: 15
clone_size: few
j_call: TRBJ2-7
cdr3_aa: CASSLEVQTLREQYF
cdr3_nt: TGTGCCAGCAGCTTAGAGGTCCAGACCCTAAGGGAGCAGTACTTC

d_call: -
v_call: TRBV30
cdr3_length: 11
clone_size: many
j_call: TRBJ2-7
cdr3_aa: CAWSGSYEQYF
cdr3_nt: TGTGCCTGGAGCGGATCCTACGAGCAGTACTTC

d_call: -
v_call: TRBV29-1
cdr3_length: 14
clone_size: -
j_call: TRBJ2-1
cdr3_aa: CSVEPPSSYNEQFF
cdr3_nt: TGCAGCGTTGAACCACCGAGCTCCTACAATGAGCAGTTCTTC

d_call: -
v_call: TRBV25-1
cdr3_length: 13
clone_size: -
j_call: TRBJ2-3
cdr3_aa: CASSGAGTDTQYF
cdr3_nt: TGTGCCAGCAGTGGAGCCGGCACAGATACGCAGTATTTT

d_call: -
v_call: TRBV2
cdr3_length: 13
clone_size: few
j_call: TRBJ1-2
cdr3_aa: CASSEQGNYGYTF
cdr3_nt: TGTGCCAGCAGCGAACAGGGTAACTATGGCTACACCTTC

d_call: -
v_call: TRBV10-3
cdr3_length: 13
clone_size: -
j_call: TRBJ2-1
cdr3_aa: CAISESEFGEQFF
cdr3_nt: TGTGCCATCAGTGAGTCGGAGTTCGGAGAGCAGTTCTTC

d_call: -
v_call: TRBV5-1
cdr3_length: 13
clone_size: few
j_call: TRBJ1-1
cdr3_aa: CASSFVTETEAFF
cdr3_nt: TGCGCCAGCAGCTTCGTGACGGAAACTGAAGCTTTCTTT

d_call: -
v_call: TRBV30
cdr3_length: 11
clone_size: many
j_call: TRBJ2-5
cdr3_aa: CAWSALETQYF
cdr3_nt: TGTGCCTGGAGTGCACTAGAGACCCAGTACTTC

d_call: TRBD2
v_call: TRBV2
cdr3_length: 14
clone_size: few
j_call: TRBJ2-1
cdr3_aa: CASTAGHQANEQFF
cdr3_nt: TGTGCCAGCACAGCGGGGCACCAGGCGAATGAGCAGTTCTTC

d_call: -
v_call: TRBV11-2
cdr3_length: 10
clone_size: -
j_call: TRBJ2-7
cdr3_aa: CASSSAEQYF
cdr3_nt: TGTGCCAGCAGCTCCGCAGAGCAGTACTTC

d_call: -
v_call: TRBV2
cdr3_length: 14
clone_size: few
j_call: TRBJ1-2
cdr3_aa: CASSVEGDNYGYTF
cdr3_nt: TGTGCCAGCAGTGTAGAGGGGGATAACTATGGCTACACCTTC

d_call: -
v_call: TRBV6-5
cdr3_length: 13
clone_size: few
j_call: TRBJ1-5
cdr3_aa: CASVEDSNQPQHF
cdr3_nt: TGTGCCAGCGTGGAGGATAGCAATCAGCCCCAGCATTTT

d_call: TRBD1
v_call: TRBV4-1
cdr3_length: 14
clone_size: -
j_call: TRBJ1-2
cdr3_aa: CASSRQGDDYGYTF
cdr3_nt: TGCGCCAGCAGCCGCCAGGGGGATGACTATGGCTACACCTTC

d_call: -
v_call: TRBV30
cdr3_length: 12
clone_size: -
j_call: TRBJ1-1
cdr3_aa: CAWTLYGDEAFF
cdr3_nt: TGTGCCTGGACCCTGTACGGCGATGAAGCTTTCTTT

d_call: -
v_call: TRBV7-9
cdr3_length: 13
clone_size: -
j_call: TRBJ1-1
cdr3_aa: CASSLVGRTEAFF
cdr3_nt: TGTGCCAGCAGCTTAGTCGGGCGAACTGAAGCTTTCTTT

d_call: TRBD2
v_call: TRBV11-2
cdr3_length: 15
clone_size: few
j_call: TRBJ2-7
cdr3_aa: CASRFTTSGSYEQYF
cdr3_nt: TGTGCCAGCAGGTTTACAACTAGCGGTTCATACGAGCAGTACTTC

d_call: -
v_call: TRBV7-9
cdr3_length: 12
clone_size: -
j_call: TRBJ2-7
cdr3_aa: CASSLENYEQYF
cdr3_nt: TGTGCCAGCAGCTTAGAGAACTACGAGCAGTACTTC

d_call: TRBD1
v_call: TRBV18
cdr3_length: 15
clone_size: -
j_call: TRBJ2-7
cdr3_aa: CASSSGTGNAYEQYF
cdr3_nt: TGTGCCAGCTCATCCGGGACAGGGAATGCCTACGAGCAGTACTTC

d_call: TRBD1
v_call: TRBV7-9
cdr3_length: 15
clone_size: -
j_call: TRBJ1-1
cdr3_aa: CASSSGDRENTEAFF
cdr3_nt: TGTGCCAGCAGCTCAGGGGACAGGGAGAACACTGAAGCTTTCTTT

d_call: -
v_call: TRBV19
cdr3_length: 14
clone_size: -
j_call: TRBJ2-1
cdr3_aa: CASSPGRAGNEQFF
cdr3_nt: TGTGCCAGTAGCCCTGGACGGGCTGGCAATGAGCAGTTCTTC